This T cell receptor (beta chain) was sequenced for a study of control samples from healthy donors and cancer patients. Per germline, CDR1 MNHNY and CDR2 SVGAGI (reference sequence). V was pared by 2 bases and J by 8 bases, with 5 bases of the junction left unmatched. This CDR3 is 14 amino acids long. Profiled with immunoSEQ multiplex PCR; TCRdb holds only in-frame clones, not every one. This table holds 130,000 or so clones, about 89% found once. The chain links TRBV6-6 to TRBJ2-1; 8 bases agree with TRBD2. The sequenced sample was blood. The source of this sequence is a man younger than 35 in good health. As DNA, the CDR3 is TGTGCCAGCAGTTACGCCGGGGGGGGCGATGAGCAGTTCTTC. This sequence encodes CASSYAGGGDEQFF.